The next 13 T cell receptor beta chains were all read from a single sample in a study of blood T cell repertoires in COVID-19. Profiling relied on immunoSEQ multiplex PCR, and the TCRdb table lists in-frame clones only, not all of them. The sample has roughly 280,000 clones; approximately 80% are singletons. The sequencing input was peripheral blood. The receptors come from a man aged 55 to 70 with acute or convalescent COVID-19.

The rearrangement uses TRBV27 and TRBJ1-5; 7 bases line up with TRBD1. V was pared by 1 base and J by 4 bases, with 4 bases of the junction left unmatched. Germline CDR1 MNHEY, CDR2 SMNVEV (reference sequence). CDR3 length: 15 amino acids. Here the CDR3 reads CASSLFMDRNQPQHF. In DNA, the CDR3 is TGTGCCAGCAGTTTATTTATGGACAGGAATCAGCCCCAGCATTTT.

The rearrangement joins TRBV9 to TRBJ1-2, with 10 bases fitting TRBD1. CDR3 length: 15 residues. Looked up from germline, CDR1 is SGDLS and CDR2 is YYNGEE. V shed 4 bases and J 5 bases; nucleotides not matched to a gene: 8. In DNA form, the CDR3 reads TGTGCCAGCAGCCCTCGACAGGGGGCTACATATGGCTACACCTTC. As protein: CASSPRQGATYGYTF.

The rearrangement joins TRBV7-9 to TRBJ2-7; tentative D call: TRBD2 (5 bases). The CDR3 length is 13 residues. Germline V gives CDR1 SEHNR, CDR2 FQNEAQ (reference sequence). The ends were cut back, 0 bases at V and 4 bases at J, with 7 bases in the middle. This CDR3 reads CASSLAPGYEQYF. The CDR3 nucleotides are TGTGCCAGCAGCTTAGCGCCGGGATACGAGCAGTACTTC.

The genes are TRBV4-1 and TRBJ1-2, with TRBD1 matching over 8 bases. Germline loops: CDR1 MGHRA, CDR2 YSYEKL. The CDR3 runs to 19 residues. The J segment lost 9 bases and the V segment lost 1 base, leaving 22 bases of the junction unmatched. CDR3 bases: TGCGCCAGCAGCCAAGCACCGGGACAGGCCTTGTCTGTGCGTGCGAGCTACACCTTC. Protein sequence: CASSQAPGQALSVRASYTF.

This chain links TRBV19 with TRBJ1-3, with D possibly matching TRBD1 (6 bases). Germline CDR1 LNHDA, CDR2 SQIVND (reference sequence). The CDR3 has 13 amino acids. The V end was cut by 5 bases, the J end by 8 bases, with 13 bases between. CDR3 nucleotide sequence: TGTGCCAGTAGTCCACAGGGTTCGGACACCATATATTTT. It yields the protein CASSPQGSDTIYF.

This chain connects TRBV12-2 to TRBJ2-7; the D call TRBD2 from the table was never checked on the DNA. TRBV12-2 has pseudogene status. The CDR3 covers 14 residues. The CDR3 spells CASRLVGVCYEQYF. The DNA for the CDR3 is TGTGCAAGTCGCTTAGTGGGAGTTTGTTACGAGCAGTACTTC.

V is TRBV6-1 and J is TRBJ2-5; no clear D. The CDR3 is made up of 13 amino acids. The germline gives CDR1 MNHNS, CDR2 SASEGT. V was pared by 5 bases and J by 5 bases, with 12 bases between. CDR3 sequence: CASSPPGAETQYF. The CDR3 DNA reads TGTGCCAGCAGTCCCCCAGGTGCGGAGACCCAGTACTTC.

The V call is TRBV2, the J call TRBJ2-1; 7 bases fit TRBD2. V gave up 7 bases and J gave up 2 bases; unmatched junction bases: 2. CDR3 size: 13 residues. CDR1 and CDR2 from the germline V gene are SNHLY and FYNNEI. CDR3 in DNA: TGTGCCAGCAAGCTAGCGGCCTACAATGAGCAGTTCTTC. Residues: CASKLAAYNEQFF.

V and J are TRBV10-3 and TRBJ2-5; TRBD2 matches at 11 bases. V dropped 3 bases and J dropped 7; count of bases not matched to a gene: 10. Germline values: CDR1 ENHRY, CDR2 SYGVKD. This CDR3 has 16 amino acids. The DNA for the CDR3 is TGTGCCATCAGTGACCCACTAGCGGGAGAGTCCGGGACCCAGTACTTC. Protein sequence: CAISDPLAGESGTQYF.

The chain links TRBV18 to TRBJ1-2, with D possibly TRBD1 on 5 matching bases. Germline CDR1 and CDR2: KGHSH and LQKENI. The germline V and J ends were trimmed by 1 base and 7 bases, with 10 bases remaining between them. CDR3 length: 13 residues. CDR3: CASSPRRDFGYTF. CDR3 sequence (DNA): TGTGCCAGCTCACCACGGCGGGACTTTGGCTACACCTTC.

The V gene is TRBV5-1, the J gene TRBJ1-4; a possible D gene is TRBD1 (6 bases). This CDR3 has 19 residues. The germline V gene encodes CDR1 SGHRS and CDR2 YFSETQ. The V end lost 0 bases, the J end lost 6 bases, and 24 bases lay between the germline ends. The CDR3 protein is CASSLVGGALRTDDEKLFF. The CDR3, as DNA: TGCGCCAGCAGCTTGGTTGGGGGGGCCTTACGAACCGACGATGAAAAACTGTTTTTT.

V usage is TRBV4-3 and J usage is TRBJ2-5; no definite D call. The ends were cut back, 0 bases at V and 5 bases at J, with 7 bases in the middle. Germline CDR1 LGHNA, CDR2 YSLEER. This CDR3 comprises 13 residues. CDR3 protein: CASSQDLSETQYF. The CDR3 nucleotides are TGCGCCAGCAGCCAAGATCTTTCGGAGACCCAGTACTTC.

V gene TRBV7-9 combines with J gene TRBJ2-1; D ambiguous. Germline values: CDR1 SEHNR, CDR2 FQNEAQ (reference sequence). This CDR3 region has 15 residues. V lost 5 bases to trimming and J lost 3 bases, with 14 bases between them. As DNA, the CDR3 is TGTGCCAGCAGCCACAGAACCGGCTACTACAATGAGCAGTTCTTC. Protein product: CASSHRTGYYNEQFF. Together with reference TRBV7-9 and TRBJ2-1, the CDR3 gives the full variable domain: DTGVSQNPRHKITKRGQNVTFRCDPISEHNRLYWYRQTLGQGPEFLTYFQNEAQLEKSRLLSDRFSAERPKGSFSTLEIQRTEQGDSAMYLCASSHRTGYYNEQFFGPGTRLTVL.